Each of the 11 T cell receptor beta chains below was sequenced from the same sample in a study of spatial heterogeneity in lung cancer. Findings and limits, study-wide: Tumor mutation counts were tracked by expanded intratumoral alpha and beta TCR counts.

Time point noted: sample taken at primary tumor resection. These TCRs are of unknown antigen specificity. TCRdb reprocessed the 5' RACE reads with MiXCR, giving one entry per CDR3 protein. Altogether around 9,800 distinct CDR3 sequences are present, approximately 8% being singletons, with the ten largest covering less than 25%. Source: lung tumor tissue, taken at surgery. The source of these receptors is a female donor with early-stage non-small cell lung cancer.

This clonotype was found many times. Since the library was made to target alpha chains, this beta chain is a stray read and its abundance is not meaningful. The chain couples TRBV29-1 to TRBJ1-1; TRBD1 agrees at 9 bases. The germline gives CDR1 SQVTM, CDR2 ANQGSEA. Germline trimming cut 6 bases from V and 8 bases from J; bases unmatched to any gene: 4. This CDR3 contains 11 residues. CDR3 sequence: CSVGTGPEAFF. The CDR3, as DNA: TGCAGCGTCGGGACAGGGCCAGAAGCTTTCTTT.

In its sample, this clonotype ranks as medium-sized (0.01 to 0.1%). This beta chain is an unintended read in a library built for alpha chains; its size means little. This sequence joins TRBV12-3 or TRBV12-4 and TRBJ1-6; tentative D call: TRBD1 (6 bases). The CDR3 extends over 14 amino acids. V was trimmed by 2 bases and J by 9 bases, leaving 11 bases between them. The CDR3 DNA follows: TGTGCCAGCAGTTTAACAGGGCCTCGTTCACCCCTCCACTTT. Amino acid sequence: CASSLTGPRSPLHF.

This clonotype was counted at least ten times. This beta chain was picked up by a library intended for alpha chains and is off target, so its count carries little meaning. The V gene is TRBV7-6, the J gene TRBJ2-7, with 7 bases aligning to TRBD2. The CDR3 runs 14 residues. Germline loops: CDR1 SGHVS, CDR2 FNYEAQ. The trim removed 6 bases at V and 3 bases at J, leaving 8 bases unmatched. CDR3 coding DNA: TGTGCCAGCAGTCCACAGCGGGGAAACTACGAGCAGTACTTC. Its translation is CASSPQRGNYEQYF.

The table lists this clonotype with many counts. This beta chain came through as a stray read in a library set up for alpha chains, and its size says little. V usage is TRBV28 and J usage is TRBJ2-7, with 10 nucleotides matching TRBD1. This CDR3 spans 14 amino acids. Germline loops: CDR1 MDHEN, CDR2 SYDVKM. The trim removed 5 bases at V and 4 bases at J, leaving 5 bases unmatched. For the CDR3, the DNA is TGTGCCAGCAGTGCCCCGGGACAGGGGTACGAGCAGTACTTC. The encoded protein is CASSAPGQGYEQYF.

There are many counts of this clonotype. This beta chain is a stray sequence in a library constructed for alpha chains; its clone size is not meaningful. The chain carries TRBV5-1 and TRBJ1-2; 8 positions agree with TRBD1. V was pared by 4 bases and J by 0 bases, with 2 bases of the junction left unmatched. Per germline, CDR1 SGHRS and CDR2 YFSETQ. This CDR3 contains 14 residues. The DNA for the CDR3 is TGCGCCAGCAGCCGGGACAGGACTAACTATGGCTACACCTTC. Protein product: CASSRDRTNYGYTF.

By sample fraction, this clonotype is medium-sized. Since the library was made to target alpha chains, this beta chain is a stray read and its abundance is not meaningful. The rearrangement uses TRBV7-9 and TRBJ2-2; tentatively, D is TRBD1 or TRBD2 (5 bases each). CDR1 and CDR2 (germline): SEHNR, FQNEAQ (reference sequence). The length of the CDR3 is 15 residues. With 0 bases removed from V and 5 bases from J, the gap between germline ends came to 10 bases. The CDR3 sequence is CASSLAGPDTGELFF. The CDR3 nucleotides are TGTGCCAGCAGCTTAGCGGGACCTGATACCGGGGAGCTGTTTTTT. The entire variable domain, with the rest obtained from reference TRBV7-9 and TRBJ2-2, is as follows: DTGVSQNPRHKITKRGQNVTFRCDPISEHNRLYWYRQTLGQGPEFLTYFQNEAQLEKSRLLSDRFSAERPKGSFSTLEIQRTEQGDSAMYLCASSLAGPDTGELFFGEGSRLTVL.

The sample holds many counts of this clonotype. This beta chain slipped into a library made for alpha chains as a stray read, so its size is not meaningful. V is TRBV12-3 or TRBV12-4 and J is TRBJ2-3; a weak D match, TRBD2 (5 bases). The V and J ends lost 0 bases and 1 base respectively, with 11 bases between them. The length of the CDR3 is 16 residues. DNA of the CDR3: TGTGCCAGCAGTTTAGCAGGACTGGTGGGCACAGATACGCAGTATTTT. Its protein product is CASSLAGLVGTDTQYF.

A remark on this clonotype: Within a library made for alpha chains, this beta chain is off target, and its count is uninformative. V and J are TRBV7-6 and TRBJ2-7; 9 bases are a match to TRBD1. Germline assignment: CDR1 SGHVS and CDR2 FNYEAQ. The V gene end was trimmed by 5 bases and the J gene end by 2 bases; junction bases not matched to a gene: 4. CDR3 length equals 14 residues. CDR3 in amino acids: CASSARQGAYEQYF. The CDR3 DNA sequence: TGTGCCAGCAGCGCCCGACAGGGGGCCTACGAGCAGTACTTC.

This clonotype appeared many times. This beta chain is an unintended read in a library built for alpha chains; its size means little. The rearrangement joins TRBV28 to TRBJ1-2; D is undetermined. The ends were cut back, 9 bases at V and 4 bases at J, with 12 bases in the middle. Germline lookup yields CDR1 MDHEN and CDR2 SYDVKM. This CDR3 comprises 12 residues. The CDR3, as DNA: TGTGCCAGTGGGGAGTTGACCTATGGCTACACCTTC. Protein: CASGELTYGYTF.

This clonotype was observed at least ten times. A library prepared for alpha chains yielded this beta chain as an off-target read; its size is of little meaning. The chain couples TRBV10-3 to TRBJ2-7, with 10 bases lining up with TRBD2. V trimming: 6 bases; J trimming: 2 bases; junction bases outside the gene matches: 4. CDR3 length equals 14 residues. Germline V lookup: CDR1 ENHRY, CDR2 SYGVKD. CDR3 sequence reads: CAIRPSGGTYEQYF. The DNA for the CDR3 is TGTGCCATCAGACCTAGCGGGGGAACCTACGAGCAGTACTTC.

Concerning this clonotype itself: Found in a library prepared for alpha chains, this beta chain is an off-target read, and its abundance has little meaning. J is TRBJ2-1 and V is TRBV19, with D perhaps TRBD1 (6 bases). The CDR3 sequence is 14 residues long. The germline CDR1 and CDR2 sequences are LNHDA and SQIVND (reference sequence). Deletions cut 3 bases from V and 7 bases from J, with 13 bases between. As DNA, the CDR3 is TGTGCCAGTAGTATTGCAGGGGCAGCGAATGAGCAGTTCTTC. It encodes CASSIAGAANEQFF.